One and the same sample provided the 30 T cell receptor beta chains below, sequenced in a study of human T cells and chemical hapten exposure. TCRdb called the RACE reads again in MiXCR, with one record for every CDR3 protein. The table shows tens of thousands of distinct CDR3 sequences, with 6% to 9.5% occurring only once. Time point in this sample: pre-sensitization, week 0. The treatment denotes: therapeutic diphenylcyclopropenone sensitization with weekly scalp DPC. Sequenced here: whole blood, sampled in connection with sensitization to the hapten diphenylcyclopropenone (DPC). Receptor source: a woman aged 50 to 60 with alopecia areata. Some clones in this sample may be carry-over from other donors' samples.

In this sample, this clonotype turned up many times. The J gene is TRBJ2-7, the V gene TRBV29-1; D remains unclear. V gave up 4 bases and J gave up 0 bases, with 16 bases separating them. Per germline, CDR1 SQVTM and CDR2 ANQGSEA. The CDR3 has 15 amino acids. The CDR3 DNA sequence: TGCAGCGTTGCCCTCGCCTCTCAGAGCTCCTACGAGCAGTACTTC. The encoded protein is CSVALASQSSYEQYF.

This clonotype was detected many times. The J gene is TRBJ2-1, the V gene TRBV5-1; 7 nucleotides match TRBD2. The J segment lost 8 bases and the V segment lost 4 bases, leaving 15 bases of the junction unmatched. Per germline, CDR1 SGHRS and CDR2 YFSETQ. This CDR3 has 16 amino acids. CDR3 loop: CASSVPQAAGRDEQFF. The CDR3, as DNA: TGCGCCAGCAGCGTCCCCCAGGCAGCGGGGCGGGATGAGCAGTTCTTC.

This clonotype was recorded at least ten times. The chain joins TRBV6-2 or TRBV6-3 to TRBJ2-1; 12 bases map to TRBD2. With V trimmed by 7 bases and J by 5 bases, 3 bases remained unmatched. The length of the CDR3 is 14 residues. Germline V CDR1 and CDR2: MNHEY, SVGEGT. The CDR3: CASIGLAGNNEQFF. In DNA, the CDR3 is TGTGCCAGCATTGGACTAGCGGGAAACAATGAGCAGTTCTTC.

This clonotype was found many times. The chain recombines TRBV6-2 or TRBV6-3 with TRBJ1-5; tentatively, D is TRBD1 (6 bases). CDR1 and CDR2 from the germline V gene are MNHEY and SVGEGT. The germline V and J ends were trimmed by 0 bases and 9 bases, with 12 bases remaining between them. This CDR3 contains 14 residues. The CDR3 sequence: CASSYSGGHRPQHF. The CDR3 nucleotides read TGTGCCAGCAGTTACTCTGGGGGCCATCGGCCCCAGCATTTT.

The DNA of the CDR3 is TGTGCCAGCAGCTTCATCCGCAATGAGCAGTTCTTC. Protein product: CASSFIRNEQFF. This chain joins TRBV11-3 and TRBJ2-1; D ambiguous. CDR3 length: 12 amino acids. The V gene lost 3 bases and the J gene lost 6 bases, with 6 bases spanning the gap. Germline values: CDR1 SGHNT, CDR2 YENEEA. The entire variable domain, with the rest obtained from reference TRBV11-3 and TRBJ2-1, is as follows: EAGVVQSPRYKIIEKKQPVAFWCNPISGHNTLYWYLQNLGQGPELLIRYENEEAVDDSQLPKDRFSAERLKGVDSTLKIQPAELGDSAVYLCASSFIRNEQFFGPGTRLTVL.

The chain links TRBV29-1 to TRBJ2-6, with unresolved D. Germline V lookup: CDR1 SQVTM, CDR2 ANQGSEA. V gave up 2 bases and J gave up 0 bases, with 5 bases separating them. This CDR3 region has 14 residues. The CDR3 sequence: CSVESLSGANVLTF. The DNA for the CDR3 is TGCAGCGTTGAAAGTCTCTCTGGGGCCAACGTCCTGACTTTC. Full variable domain (remainder filled in from reference TRBV29-1 and TRBJ2-6): SAVISQKPSRDICQRGTSLTIQCQVDSQVTMMFWYRQQPGQSLTLIATANQGSEATYESGFVIDKFPISRPNLTFSTLTVSNMSPEDSSIYLCSVESLSGANVLTFGAGSRLTVL.

V usage is TRBV28 and J usage is TRBJ1-4; D is perhaps TRBD1 (5 bases). Trimming took 1 base from V and 12 from J, leaving 9 bases between them. The germline CDR1 and CDR2 sequences are MDHEN and SYDVKM. The CDR3 runs 12 residues. CDR3 in DNA: TGTGCCAGCAGTTTATCCAGGGCGGAACTGTTTTTT. Amino acid sequence: CASSLSRAELFF.

The gene calls are TRBV13 and TRBJ2-7; D is perhaps TRBD1 or TRBD2 (5 bases each). Looked up from germline, CDR1 is PRHDT and CDR2 is FYEKMQ (reference sequence). Trimming removed 5 bases at V and 2 bases at J, with 16 bases between. This CDR3 contains 15 residues. The CDR3 spells CASSAGASSPYEQYF. The DNA for the CDR3 is TGTGCCAGCAGCGCCGGGGCCAGCTCCCCCTACGAGCAGTACTTC.

This chain uses TRBV20-1 with TRBJ1-5; D unresolved. The germline V gene encodes CDR1 DFQATT and CDR2 SNEGSKA (reference sequence). The CDR3 covers 12 residues. Trimming removed 7 bases from V and 7 bases from J, with 14 bases in between. The CDR3 protein is CSVGGQGQPQHF. CDR3 in DNA: TGCAGTGTTGGTGGCCAAGGGCAGCCCCAGCATTTT.

This clonotype was seen ten or more times. The rearrangement joins TRBV20-1 to TRBJ2-3; D unclear. The germline V gene has CDR1 DFQATT and CDR2 SNEGSKA (reference sequence). There are 13 residues in the CDR3. V was trimmed by 1 base and J by 2 bases, leaving 7 bases between them. The CDR3, as DNA: TGCAGTGCTAGAGTGTCTACCACAGATACGCAGTATTTT. Protein sequence: CSARVSTTDTQYF.

This clonotype was seen only a few times. DNA for the CDR3: TGCAGCGTGGACCCCGGACTAGGCGGGGTTACGCAGTATTTT. Its translation: CSVDPGLGGVTQYF. The rearrangement uses TRBV29-1 and TRBJ2-3; 7 bases align to TRBD2. CDR3 length: 14 amino acids. From germline, CDR1 is SQVTM and CDR2 ANQGSEA. The V segment lost 6 bases and the J segment 8 bases; nucleotides outside the gene matches: 14.

This clonotype was seen a handful of times. The rearrangement joins TRBV21-1 to TRBJ2-5; the DNA was not used to check the table's D call, TRBD1. TRBV21-1 is labeled a pseudogene. The CDR3 consists of 17 residues. CDR3 nucleotide sequence: TGTGCCAGCAGCTGGTCAGGGGAAAGCGAAGTAGGAGAGACCCAGTACTTC. Amino acids: CASSWSGESEVGETQYF.

The table lists this clonotype with many counts. V is TRBV6-2 or TRBV6-3 and J is TRBJ2-1, with no clear D. V lost 5 bases to trimming and J lost 10 bases, with 18 bases between them. The CDR3 length is 14 residues. Germline V gene data show CDR1 as MNHEY and CDR2 as SVGEGT. The CDR3 coding sequence is TGTGCCAGCAGTGGGGTAGCCACGTTCGTAGAGCAGTTCTTC. Translated, it gives CASSGVATFVEQFF.

The sample holds many counts of this clonotype. The chain joins TRBV7-3 to TRBJ2-5; no clear D gene. CDR1 and CDR2 from the germline V gene are SGHTA and FQGTGA. The V end lost 2 bases, the J end lost 5 bases, and 9 bases lay between the germline ends. The CDR3 covers 13 residues. DNA for the CDR3: TGTGCCAGCAGCTTAGTGGCGACTGAGACCCAGTACTTC. It encodes CASSLVATETQYF. Full variable domain (missing parts from reference TRBV7-3 and TRBJ2-5): GAGVSQTPSNKVTEKGKYVELRCDPISGHTALYWYRQSLGQGPEFLIYFQGTGAADDSGLPNDRFFAVRPEGSVSTLKIQRTERGDSAVYLCASSLVATETQYFGPGTRLLVL.

This clonotype has only a few counts. This chain uses TRBV13 with TRBJ1-3; D possibly corresponds to TRBD1 (6 bases). Germline V gives CDR1 PRHDT, CDR2 FYEKMQ (reference sequence). The V end was cut by 2 bases, the J end by 5 bases, with 16 bases between. The CDR3 runs 16 residues. This CDR3 is CASSLITDSSRNTIYF. The CDR3 nucleotides are TGTGCCAGCAGCTTAATAACGGACAGCTCAAGAAACACCATATATTTT.

This clonotype occurred many times. The chain recombines TRBV20-1 with TRBJ2-7; TRBD2 agrees at 7 bases. In germline, CDR1 is DFQATT, CDR2 SNEGSKA (reference sequence). The CDR3 runs to 14 residues. The V and J ends lost 5 bases and 2 bases, in that order; junction bases with no gene match: 9. The CDR3 bases are TGCAGTGCTCGGACCCAGCGGGGACCCTACGAGCAGTACTTC. Protein product: CSARTQRGPYEQYF.

This clonotype was found many times. This rearrangement joins TRBV3-1 to TRBJ2-1, with 13 bases fitting TRBD2. Germline loops: CDR1 LGHDT, CDR2 YNNKEL (reference sequence). V shed 3 bases and J 6 bases; nucleotides not matched to a gene: 2. The CDR3 contains 15 residues. CDR3 DNA: TGTGCCAGCAGCCACGGGACTAGCGGGATCAATGAGCAGTTCTTC. This encodes CASSHGTSGINEQFF.

This clonotype came up many times. The chain is built from TRBV11-2 and TRBJ2-3; possibly TRBD2 for D (6 bases). V gave up 5 bases and J gave up 1 base, with 10 bases separating them. Germline V lookup: CDR1 SGHAT, CDR2 FQNNGV. CDR3 length: 14 residues. This CDR3 is CASSRAGRTDTQYF. As DNA, the CDR3 is TGTGCCAGCAGCCGGGCGGGGCGCACAGATACGCAGTATTTT.

Only a few counts were recorded for this clonotype. The rearrangement uses TRBV20-1 and TRBJ2-3, with TRBD1 matching 8 bases. The trim removed 6 bases at V and 3 bases at J, leaving 5 bases unmatched. CDR3 size: 13 residues. Germline CDR1 reads DFQATT; CDR2 reads SNEGSKA (reference sequence). CDR3: CSAEDRVTDTQYF. CDR3 DNA sequence: TGCAGTGCCGAGGACAGGGTAACAGATACGCAGTATTTT.

Ten or more counts support this clonotype. The CDR3 sequence is CSVEALRETQYF. In nucleotides, the CDR3 is TGCAGCGTTGAAGCCTTGAGAGAGACCCAGTACTTC. The chain joins TRBV29-1 to TRBJ2-5; unclear D gene. V lost 1 base, J lost 4 bases, and 7 bases lay in between. The length of the CDR3 is 12 residues. Germline CDR1 is SQVTM and CDR2 is ANQGSEA.

V gene TRBV20-1 combines with J gene TRBJ1-2; a weak D match, TRBD1 (5 bases). The CDR3 totals 13 residues. Trimming cost V 7 bases and J 2 bases, with 14 bases left between them. From germline, CDR1 is DFQATT and CDR2 SNEGSKA (reference sequence). The CDR3 reads CSVTPRVNYGYTF. The CDR3 region has the DNA TGCAGTGTCACGCCCAGGGTAAACTATGGCTACACCTTC.

At least ten counts were recorded for this clonotype. The J gene is TRBJ2-1, the V gene TRBV28; 8 nucleotides line up with TRBD2. The J segment lost 3 bases and the V segment lost 2 bases, leaving 3 bases of the junction unmatched. CDR3 length equals 15 residues. The germline gives CDR1 MDHEN, CDR2 SYDVKM. The CDR3 spells CASSLAGGLYNEQFF. For the CDR3, the DNA is TGTGCCAGCAGTTTAGCGGGAGGCCTCTACAATGAGCAGTTCTTC.

This clonotype was detected ten times or more. The V gene is TRBV2, the J gene TRBJ2-7, with D possibly being TRBD1 or TRBD2 (7 bases each). The CDR3 covers 16 residues. The V end was cut by 6 bases, the J end by 2 bases, with 20 bases between. Germline assignment: CDR1 SNHLY and CDR2 FYNNEI. CDR3 loop: CASRPAGAGGPYEQYF. For the CDR3, the DNA is TGTGCCAGCAGACCGGCGGGGGCAGGGGGGCCCTACGAGCAGTACTTC.

This clonotype was counted at least ten times. The chain combines TRBV6-5 with TRBJ2-1; D not resolved. Between the trimmed V and J ends, which lost 2 bases and 5 bases, there was a span of 16 bases. This CDR3 is built from 16 residues. The germline V gene has CDR1 MNHEY and CDR2 SVGAGI. For the CDR3, the DNA is TGTGCCAGCAGTTACGCCGACTTACTGACCAACAATGAGCAGTTCTTC. It is translated as CASSYADLLTNNEQFF.

This clonotype was recorded a few times. The chain recombines TRBV11-2 with TRBJ2-1, with unresolved D. This CDR3 spans 12 amino acids. The germline V and J ends were trimmed by 5 bases and 9 bases, with 11 bases remaining between them. Germline loops: CDR1 SGHAT, CDR2 FQNNGV. The CDR3 DNA reads as TGTGCCAGCAGCCTAGTACGGGCTGAGCAGTTCTTC. It specifies CASSLVRAEQFF.

In this sample, this clonotype turned up many times. The chain has TRBV7-9 and TRBJ2-5; weak D call: TRBD1 (6 bases). The CDR3 contains 13 residues. CDR1 and CDR2 from the germline V gene are SEHNR and FQNEAQ (reference sequence). V gave up 5 bases and J gave up 4 bases, with 11 bases separating them. This CDR3 reads CASSSEGGETQYF. The CDR3 DNA sequence: TGTGCCAGCAGCAGTGAAGGGGGAGAGACCCAGTACTTC. The entire variable domain, with the rest obtained from reference TRBV7-9 and TRBJ2-5, is as follows: DTGVSQNPRHKITKRGQNVTFRCDPISEHNRLYWYRQTLGQGPEFLTYFQNEAQLEKSRLLSDRFSAERPKGSFSTLEIQRTEQGDSAMYLCASSSEGGETQYFGPGTRLLVL.

This clonotype was observed at least ten times. The rearrangement joins TRBV13 to TRBJ2-7; 12 bases line up with TRBD2. V dropped 5 bases and J dropped 3; count of bases not matched to a gene: 14. The CDR3 totals 18 residues. Germline V gene sequence: CDR1 PRHDT, CDR2 FYEKMQ (reference sequence). CDR3 region: CASSQRGVGLAGFYEQYF. The CDR3 DNA reads TGTGCCAGCAGCCAGAGAGGGGTGGGACTAGCGGGCTTCTACGAGCAGTACTTC.

The V call is TRBV18, the J call TRBJ1-5; D remains unclear. Per the germline V gene, CDR1 is KGHSH and CDR2 is LQKENI. V was clipped by 4 bases and J by 0 bases, with 7 bases between them. The CDR3 sequence is 14 residues long. The CDR3, as DNA: TGTGCCAGCTCACTTATAGATAGCAATCAGCCCCAGCATTTT. Translating gives CASSLIDSNQPQHF.

This clonotype showed up just a few times. This chain joins TRBV7-3 and TRBJ2-1; 8 nucleotides match TRBD1. The V segment lost 5 bases and the J segment 2 bases; nucleotides outside the gene matches: 5. This CDR3 spans 15 amino acids. CDR1 and CDR2 (germline): SGHTA, FQGTGA. The chain's CDR3 is CASSAGQVTYNEQFF. The DNA for the CDR3 is TGTGCCAGCAGCGCGGGACAGGTTACCTACAATGAGCAGTTCTTC.

The CDR3 loop is CASIAGYEAFF. The CDR3 coding sequence is TGTGCCAGCATAGCAGGGTATGAAGCTTTCTTT. This chain joins TRBV6-1 and TRBJ1-1, with a possible D match to TRBD1 (5 bases). This CDR3 region has 11 residues. Germline V lookup: CDR1 MNHNS, CDR2 SASEGT. Trimming removed 7 bases at V and 7 bases at J, with 10 bases between.